This TCR beta chain emerged from a study of T cell repertoires in cytomegalovirus infection. Study overall: Public TCR beta signature analysis indicated the presence of both CMV infection and matching HLA type.

As for this clonotype: The antigen is unknown.

Study-wide results and caveats: The ex vivo response showed dominance by HLA-C-restricted CMV-specific TCR beta clonotypes. Carriers of CMV plus the relevant HLA were identified by cumulative public TCR beta family frequency.

V was pared by 2 bases and J by 0 bases, with 4 bases of the junction left unmatched. The CDR3 covers 17 residues. CDR1 is KGHDR, CDR2 SFDVKD, per germline. A single record per CDR3 protein comes from TCRdb applying MiXCR to the reads. The sample lists approximately 730,000 distinct CDR3 sequences; about 29% were seen once. V and J are TRBV24-1 and TRBJ2-3; TRBD2 aligns across 10 bases. The sequencing used cultured CD8+ T cells from PBMCs, collected from culture after CMV antigen stimulation. This receptor was identified in a human donor in good health (CMV status not recorded). Some clones in this sample may be carry-over from other donors' samples. DNA for the CDR3: TGTGCCACCAGTGATTCCGGACTAGCGGAGAGCACAGATACGCAGTATTTT. Amino acids: CATSDSGLAESTDTQYF.